Listed here are 24 T cell receptor beta chains from one sample, sequenced in a study of blood T cell repertoires in COVID-19. Clones were read by immunoSEQ multiplex PCR, and TCRdb kept only the in-frame ones, dropping some. The sample includes some 200,000 clones, approximately 85% seen only once; the top ten take about 2.5%. What was sequenced was peripheral blood. The receptors derive from a woman aged 70-85 years with COVID-19, enrolled during active disease.

The chain couples TRBV29-1 to TRBJ2-5; tentatively, D is TRBD1 (6 bases). The germline V gene encodes CDR1 SQVTM and CDR2 ANQGSEA. Trimming stripped 7 bases from V and 4 bases from J, with 16 bases between. There are 13 residues in the CDR3. The CDR3 region is CSADSGVGETQYF. The DNA for the CDR3 is TGCAGCGCGGATTCAGGGGTTGGAGAGACCCAGTACTTC.

This clone was recorded only once. The gene calls are TRBV19 and TRBJ1-1; maybe TRBD1 (6 bases). Germline CDR1 and CDR2: LNHDA and SQIVND (reference sequence). This CDR3 is 12 amino acids long. With 8 bases removed from V and 6 bases from J, the gap between germline ends came to 13 bases. In nucleotides, the CDR3 is TGTGCCAGTGTGGAACAGGGCGCTGAAGCTTTCTTT. As protein: CASVEQGAEAFF.

V usage is TRBV7-2 and J usage is TRBJ2-2; 8 nucleotides match TRBD2. Germline CDR1 reads SGHTA; CDR2 reads FQGNSA. The CDR3 runs to 20 residues. The V segment lost 0 bases and the J segment 1 base; nucleotides outside the gene matches: 13. The CDR3 DNA reads as TGTGCCAGCAGCTTAGCGCTAGCTAGCGGGCGTAATAGGAACACCGGGGAGCTGTTTTTT. Amino acids: CASSLALASGRNRNTGELFF.

The chain carries TRBV12-5 and TRBJ2-2; weak D call: TRBD1 (5 bases). V was cut by 2 bases and J by 4 bases, with 5 bases left in between. Germline CDR1 is LGHNT and CDR2 is FRNRAP. The CDR3 length is 13 residues. The CDR3 region is CASGLQGTGELFF. The CDR3 DNA follows: TGTGCTAGTGGTTTGCAGGGCACCGGGGAGCTGTTTTTT.

The chain has TRBV19 and TRBJ2-2; 7 bases are a match to TRBD1. CDR1 and CDR2 (germline): LNHDA, SQIVND (reference sequence). The CDR3 loop spans 14 amino acids. Trimming took 6 bases from V and 1 from J; bases not matched to a gene: 2. In DNA, the CDR3 is TGTGCCAGTAGGAACAGGGGGAACACCGGGGAGCTGTTTTTT. This gives the protein CASRNRGNTGELFF.

The CDR3 DNA reads as TGTGCCAGTAGTACAACAGGCTCCTACGAGCAGTACTTC. Amino acid sequence: CASSTTGSYEQYF. The rearrangement uses TRBV19 and TRBJ2-7; D is perhaps TRBD1 (5 bases). Per the germline V gene, CDR1 is LNHDA and CDR2 is SQIVND (reference sequence). Trimming took off 4 bases at V and 0 bases at J, with 7 bases between the two ends. The CDR3 contains 13 residues.

V usage is TRBV18 and J usage is TRBJ2-7; perhaps TRBD2 as D (6 bases). V lost 5 bases, J lost 4 bases, and 9 bases lay in between. The CDR3 length is 12 residues. CDR1 is KGHSH and CDR2 is LQKENI in the germline V gene. The CDR3 loop reads CASSKDYYEQYF. Written as DNA, the CDR3 is TGTGCCAGCTCAAAGGACTATTACGAGCAGTACTTC.

The rearrangement links TRBV7-3 to TRBJ2-1, with a tentative D call TRBD1 (5 bases). The germline CDR1 and CDR2 sequences are SGHTA and FQGTGA. V lost 5 bases and J lost 9, with 14 bases in between. The CDR3 length is 13 residues. CDR3 sequence: CASSKQARGEQFF. The CDR3 coding sequence is TGTGCCAGCAGCAAACAGGCTCGAGGTGAGCAGTTCTTC.

The rearrangement joins TRBV5-6 to TRBJ1-6, with D unresolved. V lost 2 bases and J lost 0, with 6 bases in between. This CDR3 region has 15 residues. Germline V gene lookup returns CDR1 SGHDT and CDR2 YYEEEE. The CDR3 here is CASSFGSSYNSPLHF. The CDR3 DNA sequence: TGTGCCAGCAGCTTTGGGAGCTCCTATAATTCACCCCTCCACTTT. The whole variable domain, remainder taken from reference TRBV5-6 and TRBJ1-6, is DAGVTQSPTHLIKTRGQQVTLRCSPKSGHDTVSWYQQALGQGPQFIFQYYEEEERQRGNFPDRFSGHQFPNYSSELNVNALLLGDSALYLCASSFGSSYNSPLHFGNGTRLTVT.

This clone was observed a few times. V usage is TRBV9 and J usage is TRBJ1-2; D may be TRBD1 (5 bases). The CDR3 runs 15 residues. CDR1 and CDR2 (germline): SGDLS, YYNGEE. V lost 0 bases and J lost 2, with 11 bases in between. The CDR3 nucleotides are TGTGCCAGCAGCGTAGAGGACAATTTAAACTATGGCTACACCTTC. This encodes CASSVEDNLNYGYTF.

The table lists this clone with a count of one. The chain links TRBV6-5 to TRBJ2-3; the match to TRBD2 covers 11 bases. Losses at the gene ends were 2 bases for V and 4 bases for J; bases not matched to a gene: 5. The CDR3 runs to 16 residues. Looked up from germline, CDR1 is MNHEY and CDR2 is SVGAGI. CDR3 nucleotides: TGTGCCAGCAGTTACGTTCTAGCGGGGGGATCAGATACGCAGTATTTT. It yields the protein CASSYVLAGGSDTQYF.

CDR3 in DNA: TGCGCCAGCAGCCCTGGGGACAGGACGAACACTGAAGCTTTCTTT. Translated: CASSPGDRTNTEAFF. The V call is TRBV5-1, the J call TRBJ1-1; 8 nucleotides line up with TRBD1. The CDR3 has 15 residues. J was trimmed by 1 base and V by 4 bases; bases with no gene match: 6. CDR1 is SGHRS and CDR2 is YFSETQ in the germline V gene.

The chain has TRBV3-1 (or the pseudogene TRBV3-2) and TRBJ1-2, with TRBD1 matching over 7 bases. Trimming at V came to 5 bases and at J to 2 bases, leaving 5 bases not matched to a gene. The V gene's germline CDR1 is LGHDT and CDR2 YNNKEL (reference sequence). This CDR3 has 14 residues. The CDR3 DNA reads as TGTGCCAGCAGCTCGACAGGGACCAACTATGGCTACACCTTC. This sequence encodes CASSSTGTNYGYTF.

V is TRBV7-9 and J is TRBJ2-5; 10 bases are a match to TRBD2. Unmatched junction bases numbered 9, after V lost 6 bases and J lost 5 bases. The length of the CDR3 is 15 residues. CDR1 and CDR2 from the germline V gene are SEHNR and FQNEAQ (reference sequence). CDR3 in amino acids: CASSPSGRAGETQYF. CDR3 bases: TGTGCCAGCAGTCCAAGCGGGAGGGCCGGGGAGACCCAGTACTTC.

This chain connects TRBV12-3 or TRBV12-4 to TRBJ1-1; D is possibly TRBD1 (6 bases). V gave up 6 bases and J gave up 5 bases, with 13 bases separating them. CDR3 size: 13 residues. The CDR3 protein is CASSKGGGTEAFF. The DNA of the CDR3 is TGTGCCAGCAGCAAGGGAGGGGGAACTGAAGCTTTCTTT.

CDR3 amino acids: CASSSYSGTAGNTIYF. The CDR3 DNA is TGTGCCAGTAGTTCCTACTCCGGGACAGCTGGAAACACCATATATTTT. The rearrangement links TRBV19 to TRBJ1-3, with TRBD1 identical over 7 bases. From germline, CDR1 is LNHDA and CDR2 SQIVND (reference sequence). V lost 5 bases and J lost 2; bases outside the gene matches: 9. The CDR3 extends over 16 amino acids. Supplemented by reference TRBV19 and TRBJ1-3, the full variable domain reads DGGITQSPKYLFRKEGQNVTLSCEQNLNHDAMYWYRQDPGQGLRLIYYSQIVNDFQKGDIAEGYSVSREKKESFPLTVTSAQKNPTAFYLCASSSYSGTAGNTIYFGEGSWLTVV.

The chain has TRBV5-6 and TRBJ2-7, with 10 bases lining up with TRBD1. The CDR3 has 15 residues. V lost 2 bases, J lost 5 bases, and 7 bases stayed unmatched. Germline loops: CDR1 SGHDT, CDR2 YYEEEE. This CDR3 reads CASSFLGQGHHEQYF. The CDR3 DNA reads TGTGCCAGCAGCTTCCTGGGACAGGGGCACCACGAGCAGTACTTC.

The chain links TRBV3-1 (or the pseudogene TRBV3-2) to TRBJ2-5, with TRBD1 matching 9 bases. Germline V lookup: CDR1 LGHDT, CDR2 YNNKEL (reference sequence). V shed 0 bases and J 3 bases; nucleotides not matched to a gene: 11. This CDR3 contains 18 residues. The chain's CDR3 is CASSQDRTGGPVKETQYF. CDR3 in DNA: TGTGCCAGCAGCCAAGATCGAACAGGGGGCCCAGTGAAAGAGACCCAGTACTTC.

The chain is built from TRBV5-1 and TRBJ1-1; 7 positions agree with TRBD1. J was trimmed by 5 bases and V by 4 bases; bases with no gene match: 2. The V gene's germline CDR1 is SGHRS and CDR2 YFSETQ. This CDR3 is built from 12 residues. In nucleotides, the CDR3 is TGCGCCAGCAGCCCAGGGGGAACTGAAGCTTTCTTT. This codes for CASSPGGTEAFF.

This clone was counted a few times. The genes are TRBV19 and TRBJ1-2; TRBD1 matches at 10 bases. V was pared by 6 bases and J by 0 bases, with 7 bases of the junction left unmatched. The CDR3 totals 16 residues. Germline lookup yields CDR1 LNHDA and CDR2 SQIVND (reference sequence). The DNA of the CDR3 is TGTGCCAGTAGCGGAGACAGGGGGCAAGCTAACTATGGCTACACCTTC. Its translation: CASSGDRGQANYGYTF.

This rearrangement joins TRBV7-9 to TRBJ2-7, with D perhaps TRBD1 (5 bases). This CDR3 has 16 residues. Germline values: CDR1 SEHNR, CDR2 FQNEAQ (reference sequence). V dropped 5 bases and J dropped 3 bases, with 20 bases sitting between them. CDR3 protein: CASSPTELGRSYEQYF. The CDR3 coding sequence is TGTGCCAGCAGCCCGACAGAATTGGGCAGGAGCTACGAGCAGTACTTC.

The gene calls are TRBV7-6 and TRBJ1-1; TRBD1 agrees at 7 bases. The V gene end was trimmed by 5 bases and the J gene end by 6 bases; junction bases not matched to a gene: 12. CDR1 is SGHVS, CDR2 FNYEAQ, per germline. The CDR3 has 15 residues. This chain's CDR3 is CASSLKPGGSSEAFF. The CDR3, as DNA: TGTGCCAGCAGCCTCAAGCCAGGGGGTTCCTCTGAAGCTTTCTTT.

The V and J genes are TRBV9 and TRBJ2-5, with 10 bases lining up with TRBD2. CDR1 SGDLS and CDR2 YYNGEE come from the germline V gene. V trimming: 0 bases; J trimming: 5 bases; junction bases outside the gene matches: 10. The CDR3 is made up of 17 amino acids. DNA for the CDR3: TGTGCCAGCAGCGTAGGAGTAGTAGCGGGAGGACGGGAGACCCAGTACTTC. The encoded protein is CASSVGVVAGGRETQYF.

The chain has TRBV12-5 and TRBJ2-1, with 9 bases fitting TRBD2. The CDR3 contains 16 residues. J was trimmed by 4 bases and V by 4 bases; bases with no gene match: 8. Germline-derived CDR1 and CDR2 are LGHNT and FRNRAP. In DNA form, the CDR3 reads TGTGCTAGTGGTTCAAGGCGGGGGGGAGCTTACAATGAGCAGTTCTTC. This encodes CASGSRRGGAYNEQFF.